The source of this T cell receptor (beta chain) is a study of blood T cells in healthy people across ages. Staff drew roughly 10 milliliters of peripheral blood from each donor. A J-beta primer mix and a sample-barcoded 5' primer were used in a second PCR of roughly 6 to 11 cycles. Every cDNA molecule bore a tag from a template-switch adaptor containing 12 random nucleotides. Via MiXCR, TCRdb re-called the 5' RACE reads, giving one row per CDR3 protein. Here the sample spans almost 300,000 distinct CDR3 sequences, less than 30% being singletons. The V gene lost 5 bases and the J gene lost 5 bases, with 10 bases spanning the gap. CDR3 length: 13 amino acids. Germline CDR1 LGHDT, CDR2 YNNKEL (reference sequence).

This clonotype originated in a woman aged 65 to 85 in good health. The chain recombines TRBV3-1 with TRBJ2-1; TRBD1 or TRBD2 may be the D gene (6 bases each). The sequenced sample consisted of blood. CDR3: CASSRGAHNEQFF. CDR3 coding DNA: TGTGCCAGCAGCAGGGGGGCCCACAATGAGCAGTTCTTC.